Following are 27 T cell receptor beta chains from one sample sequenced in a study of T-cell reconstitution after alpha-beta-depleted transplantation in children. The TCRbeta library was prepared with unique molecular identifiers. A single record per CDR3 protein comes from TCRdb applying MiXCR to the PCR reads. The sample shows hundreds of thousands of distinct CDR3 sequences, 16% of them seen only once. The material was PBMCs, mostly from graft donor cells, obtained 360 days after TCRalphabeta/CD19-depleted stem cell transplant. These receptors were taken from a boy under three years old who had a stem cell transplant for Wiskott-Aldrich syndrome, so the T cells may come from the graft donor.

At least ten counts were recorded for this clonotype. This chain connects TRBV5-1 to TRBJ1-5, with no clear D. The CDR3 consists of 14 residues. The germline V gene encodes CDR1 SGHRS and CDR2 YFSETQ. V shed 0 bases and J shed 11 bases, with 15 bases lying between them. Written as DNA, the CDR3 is TGCGCCAGCAGCTTGGGGCACGGCTATGAAGCCCAGCATTTT. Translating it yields CASSLGHGYEAQHF.

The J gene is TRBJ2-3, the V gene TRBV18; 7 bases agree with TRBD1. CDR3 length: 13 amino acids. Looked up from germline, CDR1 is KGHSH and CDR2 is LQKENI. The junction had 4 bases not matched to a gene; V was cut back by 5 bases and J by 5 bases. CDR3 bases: TGTGCCAGCTCAGGGACAGAGGGAGATACGCAGTATTTT. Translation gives CASSGTEGDTQYF.

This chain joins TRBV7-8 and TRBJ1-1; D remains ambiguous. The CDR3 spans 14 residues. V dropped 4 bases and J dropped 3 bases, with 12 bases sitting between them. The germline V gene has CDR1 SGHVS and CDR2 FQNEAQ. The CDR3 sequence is CASSYRGYHTEAFF. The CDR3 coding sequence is TGTGCCAGCAGCTACAGAGGGTACCACACTGAAGCTTTCTTT.

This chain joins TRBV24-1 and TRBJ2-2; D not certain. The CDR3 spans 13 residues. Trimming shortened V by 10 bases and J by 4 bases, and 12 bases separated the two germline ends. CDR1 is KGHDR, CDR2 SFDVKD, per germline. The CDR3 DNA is TGTGCCACGCAACGGACCTCCACCGGGGAGCTGTTTTTT. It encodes CATQRTSTGELFF.

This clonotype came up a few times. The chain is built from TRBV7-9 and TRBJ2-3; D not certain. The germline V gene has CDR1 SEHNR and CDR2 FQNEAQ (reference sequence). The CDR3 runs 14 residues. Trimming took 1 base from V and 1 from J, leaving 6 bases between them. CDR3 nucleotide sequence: TGTGCCAGCAGCTTAGGGATCGGCACAGATACGCAGTATTTT. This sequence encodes CASSLGIGTDTQYF.

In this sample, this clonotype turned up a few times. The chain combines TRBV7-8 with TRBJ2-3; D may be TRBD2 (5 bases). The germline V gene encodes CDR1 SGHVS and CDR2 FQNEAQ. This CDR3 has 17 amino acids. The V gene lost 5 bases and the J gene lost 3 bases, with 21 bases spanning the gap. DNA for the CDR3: TGTGCCAGCAGCACCCCCCGCCGGGATTTGCTGACAGATACGCAGTATTTT. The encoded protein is CASSTPRRDLLTDTQYF.

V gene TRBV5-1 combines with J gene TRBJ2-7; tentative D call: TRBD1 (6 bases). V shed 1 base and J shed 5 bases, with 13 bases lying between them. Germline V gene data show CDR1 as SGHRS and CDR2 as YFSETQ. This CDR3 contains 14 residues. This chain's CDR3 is CASSLIQGNNEQYF. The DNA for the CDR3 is TGCGCCAGCAGCTTGATACAGGGCAACAACGAGCAGTACTTC.

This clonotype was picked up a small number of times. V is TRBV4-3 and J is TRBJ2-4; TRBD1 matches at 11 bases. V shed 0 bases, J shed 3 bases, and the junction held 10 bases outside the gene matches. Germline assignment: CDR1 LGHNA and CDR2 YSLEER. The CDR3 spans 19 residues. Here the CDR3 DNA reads TGCGCCAGCAGCCAAGATTCGGGACAGGGGGTACTGGGCAAAAACATTCAGTACTTC. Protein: CASSQDSGQGVLGKNIQYF.

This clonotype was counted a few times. Here the CDR3 DNA reads TGCGCCAGCAGCTTGTCGTTAGCTTTTATCTCCGGGGAGCTGTTTTTT. Amino acid sequence: CASSLSLAFISGELFF. This chain uses TRBV5-1 with TRBJ2-2; no reliable D call. In germline, CDR1 is SGHRS, CDR2 YFSETQ. This CDR3 spans 16 amino acids. Trimming removed 1 base at V and 6 bases at J, with 16 bases between.

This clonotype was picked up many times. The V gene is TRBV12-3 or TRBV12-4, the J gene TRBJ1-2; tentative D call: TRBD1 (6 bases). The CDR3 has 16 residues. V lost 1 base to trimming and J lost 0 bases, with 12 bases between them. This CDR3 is CASSLEGVRANYGYTF. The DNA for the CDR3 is TGTGCCAGCAGTTTAGAGGGGGTGAGAGCTAACTATGGCTACACCTTC.

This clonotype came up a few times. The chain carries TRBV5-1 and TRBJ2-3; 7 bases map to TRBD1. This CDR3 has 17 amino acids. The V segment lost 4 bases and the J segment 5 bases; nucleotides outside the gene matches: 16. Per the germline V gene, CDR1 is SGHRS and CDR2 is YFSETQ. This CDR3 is CASSLGQVNFGGDTQYF. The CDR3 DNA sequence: TGCGCCAGCAGCCTCGGACAGGTCAATTTTGGCGGAGATACGCAGTATTTT.

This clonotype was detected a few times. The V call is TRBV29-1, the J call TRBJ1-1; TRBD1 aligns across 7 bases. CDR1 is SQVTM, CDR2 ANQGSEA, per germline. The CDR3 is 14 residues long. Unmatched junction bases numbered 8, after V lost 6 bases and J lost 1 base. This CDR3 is CSVEGQTKNTEAFF. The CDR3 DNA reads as TGCAGCGTCGAGGGACAGACCAAGAACACTGAAGCTTTCTTT.

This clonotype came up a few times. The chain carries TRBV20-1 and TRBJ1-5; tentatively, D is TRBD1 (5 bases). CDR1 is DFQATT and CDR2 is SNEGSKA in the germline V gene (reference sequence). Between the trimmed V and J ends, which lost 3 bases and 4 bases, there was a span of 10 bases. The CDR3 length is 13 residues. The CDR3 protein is CSARRDGNQPQHF. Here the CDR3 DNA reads TGCAGTGCTAGGCGGGACGGTAATCAGCCCCAGCATTTT.

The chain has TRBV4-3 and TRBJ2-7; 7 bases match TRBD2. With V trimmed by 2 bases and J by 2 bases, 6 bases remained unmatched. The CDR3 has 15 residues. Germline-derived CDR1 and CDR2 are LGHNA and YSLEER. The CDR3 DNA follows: TGCGCCAGCAGCCAAACGGAGGGGACTACCTACGAGCAGTACTTC. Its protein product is CASSQTEGTTYEQYF.

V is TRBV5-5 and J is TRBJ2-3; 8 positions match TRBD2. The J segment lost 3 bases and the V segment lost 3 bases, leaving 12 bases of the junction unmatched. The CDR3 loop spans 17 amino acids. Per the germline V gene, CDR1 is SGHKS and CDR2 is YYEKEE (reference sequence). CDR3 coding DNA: TGTGCCAGCAGCTCCGGCCTCCTAGCGGGCCAAACAGATACGCAGTATTTT. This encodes CASSSGLLAGQTDTQYF. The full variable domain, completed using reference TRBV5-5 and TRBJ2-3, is DAGVTQSPTHLIKTRGQQVTLRCSPISGHKSVSWYQQVLGQGPQFIFQYYEKEERGRGNFPDRFSARQFPNYSSELNVNALLLGDSALYLCASSSGLLAGQTDTQYFGPGTRLTVL.

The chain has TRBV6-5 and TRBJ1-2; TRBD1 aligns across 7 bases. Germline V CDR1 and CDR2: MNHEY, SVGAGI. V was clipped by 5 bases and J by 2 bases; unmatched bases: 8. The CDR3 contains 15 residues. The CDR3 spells CASSNPATGNYGYTF. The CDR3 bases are TGTGCCAGCAGTAATCCAGCGACAGGGAACTATGGCTACACCTTC.

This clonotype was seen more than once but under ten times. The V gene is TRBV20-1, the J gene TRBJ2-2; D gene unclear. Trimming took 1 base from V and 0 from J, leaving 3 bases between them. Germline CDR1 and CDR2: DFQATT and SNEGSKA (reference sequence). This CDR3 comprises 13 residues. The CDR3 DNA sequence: TGCAGTGCTAGAGCCCCGAACACCGGGGAGCTGTTTTTT. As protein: CSARAPNTGELFF.

As DNA, the CDR3 is TGTGCCAGCAGTTACAGGGACCGCTACGAGCAGTACTTC. This encodes CASSYRDRYEQYF. This chain connects TRBV6-5 to TRBJ2-7, with D perhaps given as TRBD1 or TRBD2 (5 bases each). The V gene's germline CDR1 is MNHEY and CDR2 SVGAGI. The CDR3 is made up of 13 amino acids. V shed 2 bases and J shed 3 bases, with 8 bases lying between them.

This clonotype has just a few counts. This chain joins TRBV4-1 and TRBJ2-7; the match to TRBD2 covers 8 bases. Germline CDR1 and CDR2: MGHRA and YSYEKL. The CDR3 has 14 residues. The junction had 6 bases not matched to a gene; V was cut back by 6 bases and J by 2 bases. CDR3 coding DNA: TGCGCCAGCAGTCACCTTAGCGGGGCCTACGAGCAGTACTTC. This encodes CASSHLSGAYEQYF.

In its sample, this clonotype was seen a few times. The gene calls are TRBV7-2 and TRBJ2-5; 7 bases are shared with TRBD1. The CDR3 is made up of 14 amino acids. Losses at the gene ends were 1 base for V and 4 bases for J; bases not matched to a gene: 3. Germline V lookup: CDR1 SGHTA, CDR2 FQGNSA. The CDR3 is CASSLVGTAETQYF. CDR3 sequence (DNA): TGTGCCAGCAGCTTAGTTGGGACAGCAGAGACCCAGTACTTC.

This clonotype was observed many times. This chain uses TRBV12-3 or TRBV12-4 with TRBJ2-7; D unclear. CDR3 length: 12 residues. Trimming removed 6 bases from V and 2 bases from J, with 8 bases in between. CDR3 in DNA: TGTGCCAGCAGAGACGGACCCTACGAGCAGTACTTC. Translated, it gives CASRDGPYEQYF.

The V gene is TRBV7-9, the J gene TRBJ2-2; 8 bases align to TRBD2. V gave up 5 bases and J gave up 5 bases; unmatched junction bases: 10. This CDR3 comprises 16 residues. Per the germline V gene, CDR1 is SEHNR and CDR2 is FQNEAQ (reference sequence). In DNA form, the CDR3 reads TGTGCCAGCAGCCCCCGGACTAGCCTGGGAACCGGGGAGCTGTTTTTT. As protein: CASSPRTSLGTGELFF.

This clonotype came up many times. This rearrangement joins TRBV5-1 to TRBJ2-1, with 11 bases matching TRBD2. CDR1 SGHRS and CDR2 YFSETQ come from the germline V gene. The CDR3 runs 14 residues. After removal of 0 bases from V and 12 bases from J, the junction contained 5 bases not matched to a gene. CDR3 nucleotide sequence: TGCGCCAGCAGCTTGGTAGCGGGAGGGCCGCGGCAGTTCTTC. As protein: CASSLVAGGPRQFF.

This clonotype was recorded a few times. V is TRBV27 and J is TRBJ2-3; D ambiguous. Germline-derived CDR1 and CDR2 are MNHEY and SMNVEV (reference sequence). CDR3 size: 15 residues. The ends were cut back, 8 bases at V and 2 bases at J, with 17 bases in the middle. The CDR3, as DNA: TGTGCCAGCTCACCCGGACCCAAGTTCACAGATACGCAGTATTTT. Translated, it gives CASSPGPKFTDTQYF.

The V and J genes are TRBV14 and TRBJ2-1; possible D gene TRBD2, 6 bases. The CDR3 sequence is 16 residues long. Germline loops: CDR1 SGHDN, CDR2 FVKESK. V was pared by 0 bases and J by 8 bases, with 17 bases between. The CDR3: CASSQEGGRPWDEQFF. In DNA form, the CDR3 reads TGTGCCAGCAGCCAAGAAGGTGGGAGGCCCTGGGATGAGCAGTTCTTC.

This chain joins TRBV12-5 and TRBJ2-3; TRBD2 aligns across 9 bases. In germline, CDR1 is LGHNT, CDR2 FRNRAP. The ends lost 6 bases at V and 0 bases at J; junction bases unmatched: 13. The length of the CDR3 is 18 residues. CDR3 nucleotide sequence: TGTGCTAGTGGCCCAAGCGGGGGGCTCAACACTAGCACAGATACGCAGTATTTT. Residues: CASGPSGGLNTSTDTQYF. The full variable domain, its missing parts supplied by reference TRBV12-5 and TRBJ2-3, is DARVTQTPRHKVTEMGQEVTMRCQPILGHNTVFWYRQTMMQGLELLAYFRNRAPLDDSGMPKDRFSAEMPDATLATLKIQPSEPRDSAVYFCASGPSGGLNTSTDTQYFGPGTRLTVL.

The CDR3 loop is CASRARQVYNEQFF. The CDR3 DNA is TGTGCCAGCAGGGCAAGACAGGTCTACAATGAGCAGTTCTTC. The V gene is TRBV7-2, the J gene TRBJ2-1; TRBD1 might be the D (6 bases). The V end lost 6 bases, the J end lost 3 bases, and 12 bases lay between the germline ends. Germline lookup yields CDR1 SGHTA and CDR2 FQGNSA. This CDR3 has 14 residues.